These T cell receptor beta chains were read from a single sample in a study of blood T cell repertoires in COVID-19. The table came from immunoSEQ multiplex PCR; TCRdb's copy has only in-frame clones and leaves some out. The sample includes a few hundred thousand clones, about 85% of them seen just once. The sequencing input was PBMCs or T cells enriched from blood (not recorded which). These receptors originate from a middle-aged man who had recovered from COVID-19. CDR3s include the opening cysteine and the closing phenylalanine or tryptophan. A D gene is named only where the DNA matches it firmly. Where a row states a size, it is once, few, many or the class of an expanded clone; other rows omit it.

-	TRBV3-1/TRBV3-2	TRBD1	TRBJ2-7	CASSPGQGAKYEQYF	TGTGCCAGCAGCCCCGGACAGGGGGCTAAGTACGAGCAGTACTTC
-	TRBV18	-	TRBJ2-1	CASSGRVLDEQFF	TGTGCCAGCTCAGGGCGGGTTTTGGATGAGCAGTTCTTC
few	TRBV4-1	TRBD2	TRBJ2-5	CASSQEGASGSYGETQYF	TGCGCCAGCAGCCAAGAAGGGGCTAGCGGGAGTTACGGCGAGACCCAGTACTTC
few	TRBV2	TRBD1	TRBJ1-6	CASMTGYNSPLHF	TGTGCCAGCATGACAGGGTATAATTCACCCCTCCACTTT
-	TRBV19	TRBD1	TRBJ1-1	CASIGRTGERAEAFF	TGTGCCAGTATCGGCAGGACAGGGGAGAGGGCTGAAGCTTTCTTT
-	TRBV15	-	TRBJ1-5	CATRGPYSNQPQHF	TGTGCCACCAGGGGGCCGTATAGCAATCAGCCCCAGCATTTT
-	TRBV3-1/TRBV3-2	-	TRBJ1-5	CASSHWGDQPQHF	TGTGCCAGCAGCCACTGGGGGGATCAGCCCCAGCATTTT
-	TRBV7-9	-	TRBJ1-5	CASSPPRGPQHF	TGTGCCAGCAGCCCCCCCAGAGGGCCCCAGCATTTT
-	TRBV19	-	TRBJ1-1	CASKSDQEAFF	TGTGCCAGTAAAAGCGATCAAGAAGCTTTCTTT
-	TRBV4-2	-	TRBJ1-3	CASSRVRSGNTIYF	TGTGCCAGCAGCCGAGTGCGCTCTGGAAACACCATATATTTT
-	TRBV6-1	-	TRBJ1-2	CASSERRGLHGYTF	TGTGCCAGCAGTGAACGCAGGGGCTTGCATGGCTACACCTTC
-	TRBV2	TRBD1	TRBJ2-1	CASSVGQGPYNEQFF	TGTGCCAGCAGCGTAGGACAGGGCCCCTACAATGAGCAGTTCTTC
-	TRBV19	TRBD1	TRBJ1-2	CASSPGTGSPYGYTF	TGTGCCAGTAGTCCAGGGACAGGGTCCCCCTATGGCTACACCTTC
-	TRBV7-3	-	TRBJ2-2	CASSFGGAFTGELFF	TGTGCCAGCAGCTTTGGGGGGGCCTTCACCGGGGAGCTGTTTTTT
-	TRBV14	-	TRBJ1-2	CASSQVDSPYGYTF	TGTGCCAGCAGCCAAGTCGACAGCCCCTATGGCTACACCTTC
few	TRBV5-6	TRBD2	TRBJ2-7	CASSAPSGRAHEQYF	TGTGCCAGCAGCGCCCCTAGCGGGAGGGCCCACGAGCAGTACTTC
-	TRBV15	-	TRBJ2-1	CATSTRDYNEQFF	TGTGCCACCTCGACCAGGGACTACAATGAGCAGTTCTTC
-	TRBV5-6	TRBD1	TRBJ1-1	CASRTGSTEAFF	TGTGCCAGCAGGACAGGGAGCACTGAAGCTTTCTTT
-	TRBV12-3/TRBV12-4	-	TRBJ2-7	CASSAGSYEQYF	TGTGCCAGCAGTGCGGGAAGCTACGAGCAGTACTTC
-	TRBV5-4	TRBD1	TRBJ2-5	CASSWDRRETQYF	TGTGCCAGCAGCTGGGACAGGCGGGAGACCCAGTACTTC
-	TRBV24-1	-	TRBJ2-4	CATSAGRADIQYF	TGTGCCACCAGTGCTGGCAGGGCTGACATTCAGTACTTC
-	TRBV5-8	-	TRBJ1-1	CASSLGRGYRTEAFF	TGTGCCAGCAGCTTAGGTAGGGGGTACCGCACTGAAGCTTTCTTT
-	TRBV29-1	-	TRBJ2-7	CSVRDSSSYEQYF	TGCAGCGTCAGGGACTCGAGCTCCTACGAGCAGTACTTC
-	TRBV12-3/TRBV12-4	TRBD2	TRBJ2-7	CASSRLAGNEQYF	TGTGCCAGCAGTAGACTAGCGGGAAACGAGCAGTACTTC
-	TRBV15	-	TRBJ2-3	CATGSGQHTDTQYF	TGTGCCACTGGATCTGGACAGCACACAGATACGCAGTATTTT
-	TRBV7-2	TRBD1	TRBJ2-7	CASSLTGTGVLPQYF	TGTGCCAGCAGCTTAACAGGGACAGGGGTTTTGCCGCAGTACTTC
few	TRBV2	-	TRBJ1-5	CASRTGGRDQPQHF	TGTGCCAGCAGAACTGGGGGCCGGGATCAGCCCCAGCATTTT